These 31 T cell receptor beta chains were all obtained from the same sample, sequenced in a study of OX40 agonist ivuxolimab in advanced cancers. Assay used: immunoSEQ multiplex PCR; TCRdb lists only in-frame clones, some missing. The sample includes around 80,000 clones, about 88% of them seen just once. Sequencing was performed on CD4+ or CD8+ T cells sorted from blood, taken in a trial of the OX40 agonist ivuxolimab. These receptors were obtained from an adult with an advanced solid tumor such as melanoma, head and neck, liver or kidney cancer.

The chain links TRBV7-9 to TRBJ2-2; tentative D call: TRBD1 (6 bases). The germline V gene encodes CDR1 SEHNR and CDR2 FQNEAQ (reference sequence). Trimming cost V 2 bases and J 7 bases, with 17 bases left between them. CDR3 size: 16 residues. The CDR3 DNA sequence: TGTGCCAGCAGCTTATCAACAGGGAAAGGTGGCGGGGAGCTGTTTTTT. It codes for CASSLSTGKGGGELFF. Filled out from reference TRBV7-9 and TRBJ2-2, the complete variable domain reads DTGVSQNPRHKITKRGQNVTFRCDPISEHNRLYWYRQTLGQGPEFLTYFQNEAQLEKSRLLSDRFSAERPKGSFSTLEIQRTEQGDSAMYLCASSLSTGKGGGELFFGEGSRLTVL.

The rearrangement uses TRBV28 and TRBJ2-7; 9 nucleotides agree with TRBD1. After removal of 8 bases from V and 7 bases from J, the junction contained 12 bases not matched to a gene. The CDR3 spans 14 residues. Looked up from germline, CDR1 is MDHEN and CDR2 is SYDVKM. This CDR3 is CASQYEGTGPEQYV. Written as DNA, the CDR3 is TGTGCCAGCCAATACGAGGGGACAGGGCCAGAGCAGTACGTC.

The CDR3 reads CASTGAIGANYGYTF. In DNA, the CDR3 is TGCGCCAGCACGGGCGCAATCGGAGCTAACTATGGCTACACCTTC. This rearrangement joins TRBV10-2 to TRBJ1-2; the D is unclear. CDR3 size: 15 residues. Germline V gives CDR1 WSHSY, CDR2 SAAADI. Trimming took off 7 bases at V and 0 bases at J, with 15 bases between the two ends.

The rearrangement uses TRBV11-2 and TRBJ1-2, with D possibly being TRBD1 (5 bases). Germline CDR1 and CDR2: SGHAT and FQNNGV. The V end lost 5 bases, the J end lost 1 base, and 17 bases lay between the germline ends. CDR3 size: 16 residues. CDR3: CASSPYLSGINYGYTF. For the CDR3, the DNA is TGTGCCAGCAGCCCCTATCTGTCAGGGATTAACTATGGCTACACCTTC.

The CDR3 region is CASSSLYGYTF. The DNA of the CDR3 is TGTGCCAGCAGCTCCTTGTATGGCTACACCTTC. The chain couples TRBV7-9 to TRBJ1-2, with unresolved D. Deletions cut 4 bases from V and 5 bases from J, with 5 bases between. Germline lookup yields CDR1 SEHNR and CDR2 FQNEAQ (reference sequence). This CDR3 spans 11 amino acids.

The chain uses TRBV6-6 and TRBJ2-7; D uncertain. This CDR3 has 13 residues. Trimming cost V 4 bases and J 3 bases, with 10 bases left between them. From germline, CDR1 is MNHNY and CDR2 SVGAGI (reference sequence). The CDR3 sequence is CASSLMENYEQYV. CDR3 nucleotide sequence: TGTGCCAGCAGTTTAATGGAAAACTACGAGCAGTACGTC.

The chain carries TRBV7-6 and TRBJ1-1; 10 bases align to TRBD1. The CDR3 sequence is 15 residues long. Germline V CDR1 and CDR2: SGHVS, FNYEAQ. V shed 4 bases and J 5 bases; nucleotides not matched to a gene: 7. The CDR3 here is CASSYSTGGRTEAFF. The CDR3 DNA sequence: TGTGCCAGCAGCTATTCGACAGGGGGCAGAACTGAAGCTTTCTTT.

The V and J genes are TRBV7-2 and TRBJ1-5, with 12 bases lining up with TRBD1. Germline CDR1 reads SGHTA; CDR2 reads FQGNSA. The CDR3 is 15 residues long. After removal of 5 bases from V and 6 bases from J, the junction contained 5 bases not matched to a gene. The CDR3 DNA follows: TGTGCCAGCAGCCCAGGGACAGGGGGCCCTCAGCCCCAGCATTTT. Translated: CASSPGTGGPQPQHF.

The chain employs TRBV4-1 and TRBJ1-5, with a weak D call TRBD1 (5 bases). CDR1 MGHRA and CDR2 YSYEKL come from the germline V gene. With 4 bases removed from V and 4 bases from J, the gap between germline ends came to 17 bases. The CDR3 is 16 amino acids. The CDR3: CASSPALRGLNQPQHF. The CDR3 DNA reads TGCGCCAGCAGCCCAGCACTAAGGGGCCTGAATCAGCCCCAGCATTTT.

V is TRBV6-1 and J is TRBJ1-1, with no clear D. Germline CDR1 and CDR2: MNHNS and SASEGT. Trimming pared 6 bases from V and 5 bases from J, leaving 7 bases between. The CDR3 consists of 11 residues. Here the CDR3 reads CASRLMTEAFF. The CDR3 DNA sequence: TGTGCCAGCAGGCTCATGACTGAAGCTTTCTTT.

CDR3 sequence reads: CAWSTDIGYEQYF. CDR3 DNA sequence: TGTGCCTGGAGCACAGACATCGGATACGAGCAGTACTTC. This chain joins TRBV30 and TRBJ2-7; D gene uncertain. The germline V gene has CDR1 GTSNPN and CDR2 SVGIG (reference sequence). The CDR3 consists of 13 residues. Trimming pared 3 bases from V and 4 bases from J, leaving 13 bases between.

The chain recombines TRBV2 with TRBJ1-6, with unresolved D. Germline CDR1 and CDR2: SNHLY and FYNNEI. This CDR3 has 11 residues. The V end lost 6 bases, the J end lost 7 bases, and 4 bases lay between the germline ends. CDR3 in DNA: TGTGCCAGCAGGCTGAATTCACCCCTCCACTTT. This sequence encodes CASRLNSPLHF.

This chain joins TRBV27 and TRBJ2-1; TRBD2 matches 10 bases. The CDR3 covers 15 residues. V shed 6 bases, J shed 2 bases, and the junction held 4 bases outside the gene matches. Germline values: CDR1 MNHEY, CDR2 SMNVEV (reference sequence). As DNA, the CDR3 is TGTGCCAGCAGCTCTCTAGCGGGGGCCTACAATGAGCAGTTCTTC. This gives the protein CASSSLAGAYNEQFF.

This clone was seen a handful of times. V usage is TRBV7-2 and J usage is TRBJ2-7; D is ambiguous. The CDR3 consists of 12 residues. Germline lookup yields CDR1 SGHTA and CDR2 FQGNSA. Trimming removed 5 bases at V and 6 bases at J, with 11 bases between. CDR3 bases: TGTGCCAGCAGCGTAAGGACGGGCGAGCAGTACTTC. This gives the protein CASSVRTGEQYF.

The chain has TRBV14 and TRBJ2-1, with TRBD2 identical over 12 bases. This CDR3 spans 15 amino acids. With 2 bases clipped from V and 9 bases from J, the junction kept 5 bases outside the gene matches. Germline V CDR1 and CDR2: SGHDN, FVKESK. CDR3 sequence: CASSQLAGGPIEQFF. CDR3 coding DNA: TGTGCCAGCAGCCAACTAGCGGGAGGGCCCATTGAGCAGTTCTTC.

The V gene is TRBV14, the J gene TRBJ2-5, with TRBD1 matching over 7 bases. V lost 4 bases, J lost 7 bases, and 12 bases stayed unmatched. Germline CDR1 and CDR2: SGHDN and FVKESK. The CDR3 contains 15 residues. The CDR3 DNA reads as TGTGCCAGCAGCCCAACAGGGGTCCCCCCAGGGACCCAGTACTTC. Translation: CASSPTGVPPGTQYF. The full variable domain, its missing parts supplied by reference TRBV14 and TRBJ2-5, is EAGVTQFPSHSVIEKGQTVTLRCDPISGHDNLYWYRRVMGKEIKFLLHFVKESKQDESGMPNNRFLAERTGGTYSTLKVQPAELEDSGVYFCASSPTGVPPGTQYFGPGTRLLVL.

This clone was picked up a small number of times. The rearrangement uses TRBV28 and TRBJ1-2; the D gene is possibly TRBD1 (5 bases). Germline CDR1 MDHEN, CDR2 SYDVKM. The CDR3 sequence is 13 residues long. Trimming shortened V by 2 bases and J by 6 bases, and 10 bases separated the two germline ends. The CDR3 sequence is CASSLRLRDGYTF. The DNA of the CDR3 is TGTGCCAGCAGTTTACGCCTCAGGGATGGCTACACCTTC.

V gene TRBV6-5 combines with J gene TRBJ2-2; 11 bases agree with TRBD2. Germline assignment: CDR1 MNHEY and CDR2 SVGAGI. V shed 6 bases, J shed 7 bases, and the junction held 4 bases outside the gene matches. This CDR3 comprises 14 residues. CDR3 residues: CASSFTSGSGELFF. The CDR3 DNA sequence: TGTGCCAGCAGCTTTACTAGCGGGAGCGGGGAGCTGTTTTTT.

This sequence joins TRBV9 and TRBJ2-2; maybe TRBD1 (6 bases). CDR1 SGDLS and CDR2 YYNGEE come from the germline V gene. The CDR3 length is 14 residues. V was cut by 2 bases and J by 5 bases, with 10 bases left in between. The CDR3 here is CASSVGGSTGELFF. CDR3 DNA: TGTGCCAGCAGCGTTGGGGGCTCTACCGGGGAGCTGTTTTTT.

The chain combines TRBV28 with TRBJ1-1, with 8 nucleotides matching TRBD1. Trimming removed 10 bases from V and 4 bases from J; junction bases left unmatched: 17. Germline CDR1 and CDR2: MDHEN and SYDVKM. CDR3 size: 16 residues. The CDR3 DNA sequence: TGTGCCACCAACAGACAGGGGTTTCGGACGGGCACTGAAGCTTTCTTT. Its translation: CATNRQGFRTGTEAFF.

V and J are TRBV14 and TRBJ2-1; 10 bases are shared with TRBD2. CDR1 SGHDN and CDR2 FVKESK come from the germline V gene. V lost 2 bases to trimming and J lost 4 bases; unmatched junction nucleotides: 2. CDR3 length equals 15 residues. The CDR3 spells CASSQLAGAYNEQFF. The DNA for the CDR3 is TGTGCCAGCAGCCAACTAGCGGGGGCTTACAATGAGCAGTTCTTC.

The chain uses TRBV5-3 and TRBJ2-2, with 9 bases lining up with TRBD1. TRBV5-3 is marked as an open reading frame, function uncertain. The V and J ends lost 8 bases and 1 base, in that order; junction bases with no gene match: 6. This CDR3 is 15 amino acids long. CDR3 amino acids: CASSPTGGNTGELFF. CDR3 bases: TGTGCCAGCAGCCCGACAGGGGGGAACACCGGGGAGCTGTTTTTT.

This sequence joins TRBV2 and TRBJ2-5, with TRBD1 matching 11 bases. CDR3 length equals 15 residues. The ends lost 6 bases at V and 2 bases at J; junction bases unmatched: 5. Germline V lookup: CDR1 SNHLY, CDR2 FYNNEI. The CDR3 DNA reads as TGTGCCAGCAGGACGGACAGGGGGCATCAAGAGACCCAGTACTTC. This sequence encodes CASRTDRGHQETQYF. The variable domain in full, completed from reference TRBV2 and TRBJ2-5, reads EPEVTQTPSHQVTQMGQEVILRCVPISNHLYFYWYRQILGQKVEFLVSFYNNEISEKSEIFDDQFSVERPDGSNFTLKIRSTKLEDSAMYFCASRTDRGHQETQYFGPGTRLLVL.

This clone was counted once. The chain couples TRBV6-4 to TRBJ2-5; D possibly corresponds to TRBD2 (6 bases). Germline lookup yields CDR1 MRHNA and CDR2 SNTAGT. The germline V and J ends were trimmed by 1 base and 9 bases, with 9 bases remaining between them. This CDR3 comprises 12 residues. The DNA of the CDR3 is TGTGCCAGCAGTGACTACGGAGGGGCCCAGTACTTC. Translating gives CASSDYGGAQYF.

This sequence joins TRBV11-1 and TRBJ1-2; 7 nucleotides match TRBD1. This CDR3 spans 14 amino acids. J gave up 3 bases and V 4 bases, and 5 bases lay outside the gene matches. Germline CDR1 and CDR2: SGHAT and FQDESV (reference sequence). CDR3 sequence: CASSSQTGDYGYTF. The CDR3 nucleotides are TGTGCCAGCAGCTCGCAAACAGGGGACTATGGCTACACCTTC.

This clone was detected only once. The J gene is TRBJ1-2, the V gene TRBV6-5, with D maybe TRBD1 (5 bases). Germline CDR1 is MNHEY and CDR2 is SVGAGI. V was trimmed by 8 bases and J by 4 bases, leaving 20 bases between them. This CDR3 spans 15 amino acids. The CDR3 reads CASYQTKAGSYGYTF. The CDR3 nucleotides are TGTGCCAGCTACCAAACCAAGGCAGGGAGCTATGGCTACACCTTC.

V usage is TRBV5-1 and J usage is TRBJ2-3, with a weak D call TRBD2 (6 bases). The CDR3 loop spans 15 amino acids. Germline values: CDR1 SGHRS, CDR2 YFSETQ. Trimming pared 0 bases from V and 1 base from J, leaving 9 bases between. Here the CDR3 DNA reads TGCGCCAGCAGCTTGGGAGGGGAGGGCACAGATACGCAGTATTTT. Amino acids: CASSLGGEGTDTQYF. Drawing the rest from reference TRBV5-1 and TRBJ2-3, the complete variable domain is KAGVTQTPRYLIKTRGQQVTLSCSPISGHRSVSWYQQTPGQGLQFLFEYFSETQRNKGNFPGRFSGRQFSNSRSEMNVSTLELGDSALYLCASSLGGEGTDTQYFGPGTRLTVL.

The chain is built from TRBV19 and TRBJ1-2, with D perhaps TRBD1 (5 bases). The germline CDR1 and CDR2 sequences are LNHDA and SQIVND (reference sequence). Trimming stripped 7 bases from V and 4 bases from J, with 16 bases between. CDR3 length equals 14 residues. As DNA, the CDR3 is TGTGCCAGTACCGATTGGGACTATTCCTATGGCTACACCTTC. It specifies CASTDWDYSYGYTF. Variable domain in full (rest from reference TRBV19 and TRBJ1-2): DGGITQSPKYLFRKEGQNVTLSCEQNLNHDAMYWYRQDPGQGLRLIYYSQIVNDFQKGDIAEGYSVSREKKESFPLTVTSAQKNPTAFYLCASTDWDYSYGYTFGSGTRLTVV.

The genes are TRBV11-2 and TRBJ1-4, with unresolved D. The CDR3 runs to 15 residues. The germline V gene has CDR1 SGHAT and CDR2 FQNNGV. V dropped 0 bases and J dropped 5 bases, with 10 bases sitting between them. DNA of the CDR3: TGTGCCAGCAGCTTAGAAGCTCATCCCAATGAAAAACTGTTTTTT. Translated, it gives CASSLEAHPNEKLFF.

This clone was picked up one time. The chain uses TRBV2 and TRBJ2-4, with D perhaps TRBD1 (6 bases). V was cut by 0 bases and J by 6 bases, with 15 bases left in between. Germline-derived CDR1 and CDR2 are SNHLY and FYNNEI. The CDR3 sequence is 16 residues long. CDR3 residues: CASSEAGHRAVNIQYF. CDR3 nucleotide sequence: TGTGCCAGCAGTGAAGCGGGCCACAGGGCGGTAAACATTCAGTACTTC.

A word on this clone: It differs at one base from a far larger clone, so likely a read error. In the same sample, other DNA sequences code for this CDR3. The V call is TRBV4-1, the J call TRBJ1-2, with D maybe TRBD1 (6 bases). CDR3 size: 13 residues. Germline assignment: CDR1 MGHRA and CDR2 YSYEKL. CDR3 sequence: CASSQETGRGYTF. CDR3 DNA sequence: TGCGCTAGCAGCCAAGAGACAGGCCGCGGCTACACCTTC.